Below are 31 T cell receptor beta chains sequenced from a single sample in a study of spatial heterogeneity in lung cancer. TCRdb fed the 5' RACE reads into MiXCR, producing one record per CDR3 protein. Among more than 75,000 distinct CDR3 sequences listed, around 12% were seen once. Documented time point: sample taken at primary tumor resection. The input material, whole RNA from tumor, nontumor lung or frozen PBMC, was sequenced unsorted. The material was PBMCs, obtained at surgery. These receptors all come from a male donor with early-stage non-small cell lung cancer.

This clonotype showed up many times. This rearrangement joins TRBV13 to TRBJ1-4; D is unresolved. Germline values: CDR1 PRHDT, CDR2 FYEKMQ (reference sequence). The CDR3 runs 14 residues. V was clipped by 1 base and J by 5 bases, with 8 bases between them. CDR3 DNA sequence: TGTGCCAGCAGCTTAGAGCCCTGGAATGAAAAACTGTTTTTT. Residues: CASSLEPWNEKLFF.

In nucleotides, the CDR3 is TGCGCCAGCAGCCTTACAGGGGGGGCGACGAACACCGGGGAGCTGTTTTTT. Translated: CASSLTGGATNTGELFF. The gene calls are TRBV5-1 and TRBJ2-2; D is perhaps TRBD1 (8 bases). The CDR3 is 17 amino acids. CDR1 is SGHRS and CDR2 is YFSETQ in the germline V gene. V lost 4 bases and J 0 bases, leaving 16 bases between the germline ends.

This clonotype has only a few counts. CDR3 bases: TGTGCCAGCACCGACTATCAAGGGAGGGAGGGTCACGAGCAGTACTTC. Encoded protein: CASTDYQGREGHEQYF. The chain joins TRBV7-9 to TRBJ2-7, with TRBD2 matching over 7 bases. Losses at the gene ends were 7 bases for V and 5 bases for J; bases not matched to a gene: 17. The CDR3 runs 16 residues. Germline V gene data show CDR1 as SEHNR and CDR2 as FQNEAQ (reference sequence).

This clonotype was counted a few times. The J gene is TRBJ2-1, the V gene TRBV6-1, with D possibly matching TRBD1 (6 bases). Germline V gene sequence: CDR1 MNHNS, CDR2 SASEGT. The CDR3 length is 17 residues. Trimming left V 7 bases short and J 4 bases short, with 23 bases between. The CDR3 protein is CASTSSRDIGGYNEQFF. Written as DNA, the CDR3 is TGTGCCAGCACTTCGTCCCGGGACATCGGTGGGTACAATGAGCAGTTCTTC.

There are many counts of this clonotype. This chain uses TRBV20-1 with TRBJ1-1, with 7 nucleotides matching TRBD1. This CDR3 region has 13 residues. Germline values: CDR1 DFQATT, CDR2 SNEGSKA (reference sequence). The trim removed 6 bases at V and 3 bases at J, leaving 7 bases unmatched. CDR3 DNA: TGCAGTGCCAGACAGGGTATAGACACTGAAGCTTTCTTT. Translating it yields CSARQGIDTEAFF.

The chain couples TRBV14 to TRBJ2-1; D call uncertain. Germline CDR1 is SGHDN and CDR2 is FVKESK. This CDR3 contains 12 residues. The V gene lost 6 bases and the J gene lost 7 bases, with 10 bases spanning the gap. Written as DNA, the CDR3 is TGTGCCAGCAGTGTGTTAAAGAATGAGCAGTTCTTC. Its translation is CASSVLKNEQFF.

The CDR3 is CARLSFRPPGHKVLEPQHF. DNA of the CDR3: TGTGCCAGGCTCTCTTTTCGGCCACCGGGACATAAGGTCCTTGAGCCCCAGCATTTT. The chain has TRBV19 and TRBJ1-5; D is perhaps TRBD1 (6 bases). The CDR3 extends over 19 amino acids. V was trimmed by 9 bases and J by 8 bases, leaving 35 bases between them. The germline gives CDR1 LNHDA, CDR2 SQIVND (reference sequence).

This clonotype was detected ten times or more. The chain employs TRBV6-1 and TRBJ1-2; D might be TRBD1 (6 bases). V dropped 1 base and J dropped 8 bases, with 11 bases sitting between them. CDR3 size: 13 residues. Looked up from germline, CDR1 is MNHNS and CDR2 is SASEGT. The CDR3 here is CASSEDYRDGYTF. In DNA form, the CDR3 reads TGTGCCAGCAGTGAAGATTACAGGGACGGCTACACCTTC.

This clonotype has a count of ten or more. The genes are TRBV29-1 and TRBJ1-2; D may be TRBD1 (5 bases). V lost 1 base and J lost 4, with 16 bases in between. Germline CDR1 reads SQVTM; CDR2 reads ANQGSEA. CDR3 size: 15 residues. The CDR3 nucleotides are TGCAGCGTTGAAGCGACAGCCTTGGGATCCTATGGCTACACCTTC. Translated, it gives CSVEATALGSYGYTF.

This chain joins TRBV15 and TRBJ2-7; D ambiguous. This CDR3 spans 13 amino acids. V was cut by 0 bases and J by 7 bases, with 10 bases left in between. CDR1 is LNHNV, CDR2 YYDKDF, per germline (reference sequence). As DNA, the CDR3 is TGTGCCACCAGCAGAGAACTGTTGGGGGAGCAGTACTTC. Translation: CATSRELLGEQYF.

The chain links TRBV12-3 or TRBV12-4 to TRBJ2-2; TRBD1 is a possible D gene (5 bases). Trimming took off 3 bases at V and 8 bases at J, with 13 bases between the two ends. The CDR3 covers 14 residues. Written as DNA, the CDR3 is TGTGCCAGCAGTTTTTCCCAGGGCCTAGGGGAGCTGTTTTTT. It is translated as CASSFSQGLGELFF.

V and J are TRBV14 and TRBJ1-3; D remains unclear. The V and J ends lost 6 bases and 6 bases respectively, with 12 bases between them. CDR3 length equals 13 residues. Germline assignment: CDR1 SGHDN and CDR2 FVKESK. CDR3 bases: TGTGCCAGCAGGACAAGTCGGGAAAACACCATATATTTT. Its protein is CASRTSRENTIYF.

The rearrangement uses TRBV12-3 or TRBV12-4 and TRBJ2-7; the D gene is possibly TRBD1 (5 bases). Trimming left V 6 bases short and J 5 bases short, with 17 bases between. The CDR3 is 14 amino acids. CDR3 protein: CASSALGVWDEQYF. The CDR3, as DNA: TGTGCCAGCAGCGCCTTAGGGGTGTGGGACGAGCAGTACTTC.

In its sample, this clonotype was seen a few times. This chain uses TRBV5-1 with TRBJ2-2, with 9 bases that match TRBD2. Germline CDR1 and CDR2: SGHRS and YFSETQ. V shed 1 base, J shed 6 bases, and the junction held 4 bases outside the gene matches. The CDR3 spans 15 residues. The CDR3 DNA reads TGCGCCAGCAGCTTGTCTAGCGGGGATGCCGGGGAGCTGTTTTTT. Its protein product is CASSLSSGDAGELFF.

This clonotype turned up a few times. CDR3 nucleotide sequence: TGTGCCAGCAGCTTGGGCGACACCTACGAGCAGTACTTC. This codes for CASSLGDTYEQYF. J is TRBJ2-7 and V is TRBV5-5, with no clear D. The V end was cut by 0 bases, the J end by 2 bases, with 6 bases between. The CDR3 spans 13 residues. Germline loops: CDR1 SGHKS, CDR2 YYEKEE (reference sequence).

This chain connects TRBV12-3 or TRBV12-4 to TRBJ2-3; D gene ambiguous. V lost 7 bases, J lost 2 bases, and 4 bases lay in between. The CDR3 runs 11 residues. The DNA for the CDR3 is TGTGCCAGCATCCCCACAGATACGCAGTATTTT. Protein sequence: CASIPTDTQYF.

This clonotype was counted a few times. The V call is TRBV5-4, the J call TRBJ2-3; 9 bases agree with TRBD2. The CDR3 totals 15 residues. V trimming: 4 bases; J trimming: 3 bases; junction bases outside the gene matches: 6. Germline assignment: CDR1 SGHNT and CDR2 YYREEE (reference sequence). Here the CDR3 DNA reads TGTGCCAGCAGCCCAGGACTAGCGAGTACAGATACGCAGTATTTT. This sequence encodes CASSPGLASTDTQYF.

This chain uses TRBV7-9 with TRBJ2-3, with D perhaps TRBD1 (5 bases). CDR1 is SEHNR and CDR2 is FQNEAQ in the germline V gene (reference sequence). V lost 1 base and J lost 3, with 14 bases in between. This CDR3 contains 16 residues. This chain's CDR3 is CASSLEQDSLTDTQYF. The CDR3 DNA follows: TGTGCCAGCAGCTTAGAACAGGATAGCTTAACAGATACGCAGTATTTT.

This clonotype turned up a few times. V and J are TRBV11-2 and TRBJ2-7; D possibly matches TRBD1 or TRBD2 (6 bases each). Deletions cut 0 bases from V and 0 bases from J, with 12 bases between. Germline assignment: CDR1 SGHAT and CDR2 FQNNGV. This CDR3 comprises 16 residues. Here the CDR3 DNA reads TGTGCCAGCAGCTTAGAAGGACAGCGGGTCTCCTACGAGCAGTACTTC. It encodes CASSLEGQRVSYEQYF.

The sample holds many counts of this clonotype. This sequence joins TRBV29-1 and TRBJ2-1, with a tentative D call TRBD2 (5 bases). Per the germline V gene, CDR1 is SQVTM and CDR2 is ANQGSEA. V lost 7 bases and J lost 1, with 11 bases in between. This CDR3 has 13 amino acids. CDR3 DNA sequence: TGCAGCGGTACTAGTTGGTCCTACAATGAGCAGTTCTTC. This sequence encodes CSGTSWSYNEQFF.

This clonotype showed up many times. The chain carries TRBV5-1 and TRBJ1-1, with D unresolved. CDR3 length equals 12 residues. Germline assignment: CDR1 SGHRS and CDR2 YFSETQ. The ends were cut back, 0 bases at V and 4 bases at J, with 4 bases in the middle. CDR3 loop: CASSLEGTEAFF. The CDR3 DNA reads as TGCGCCAGCAGCTTGGAGGGCACTGAAGCTTTCTTT.

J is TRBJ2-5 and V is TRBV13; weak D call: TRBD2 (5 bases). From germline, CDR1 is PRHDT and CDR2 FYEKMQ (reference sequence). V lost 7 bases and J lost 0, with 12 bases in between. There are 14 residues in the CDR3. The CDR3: CASKVRAYQETQYF. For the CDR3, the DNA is TGTGCCAGCAAAGTGCGGGCGTACCAAGAGACCCAGTACTTC.

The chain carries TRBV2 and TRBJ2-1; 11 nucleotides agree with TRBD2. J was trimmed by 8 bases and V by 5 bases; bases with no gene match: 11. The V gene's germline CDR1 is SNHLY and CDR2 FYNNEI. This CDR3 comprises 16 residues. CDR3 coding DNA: TGTGCCAGCAGTCAGGGGTTAGCGGGGGGGCTCCATGAGCAGTTCTTC. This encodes CASSQGLAGGLHEQFF.

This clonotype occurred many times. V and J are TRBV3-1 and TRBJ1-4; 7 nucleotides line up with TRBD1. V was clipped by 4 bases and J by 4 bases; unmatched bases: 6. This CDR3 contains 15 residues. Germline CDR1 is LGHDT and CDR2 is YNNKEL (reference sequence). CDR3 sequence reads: CASSPTGAVNEKLFF. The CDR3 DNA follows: TGTGCCAGCAGCCCCACAGGGGCGGTTAATGAAAAACTGTTTTTT.

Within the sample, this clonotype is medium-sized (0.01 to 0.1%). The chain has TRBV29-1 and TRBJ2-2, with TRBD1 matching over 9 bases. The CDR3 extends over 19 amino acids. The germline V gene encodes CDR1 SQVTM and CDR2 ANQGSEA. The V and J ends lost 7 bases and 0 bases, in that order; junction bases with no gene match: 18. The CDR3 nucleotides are TGCAGCGCCTCGAAGGACAGGGGAAGTATAATAGCGAACACCGGGGAGCTGTTTTTT. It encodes CSASKDRGSIIANTGELFF.

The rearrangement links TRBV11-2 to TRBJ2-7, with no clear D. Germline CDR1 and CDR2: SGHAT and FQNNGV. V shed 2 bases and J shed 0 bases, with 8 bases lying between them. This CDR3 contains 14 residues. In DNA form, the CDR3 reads TGTGCCAGCAGCTTATTATCTAGCTCCTACGAGCAGTACTTC. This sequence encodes CASSLLSSSYEQYF.

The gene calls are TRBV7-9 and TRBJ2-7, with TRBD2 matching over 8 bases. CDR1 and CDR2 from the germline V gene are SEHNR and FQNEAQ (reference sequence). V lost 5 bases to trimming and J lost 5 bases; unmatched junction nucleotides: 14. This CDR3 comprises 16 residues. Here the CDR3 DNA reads TGTGCCAGCAGCCCCTCTTCGGGAGGGCCGTCAAACGAGCAGTACTTC. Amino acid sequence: CASSPSSGGPSNEQYF.

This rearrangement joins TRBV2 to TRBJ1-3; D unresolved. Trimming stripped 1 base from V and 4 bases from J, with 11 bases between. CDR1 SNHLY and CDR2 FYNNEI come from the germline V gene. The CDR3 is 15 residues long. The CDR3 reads CASSEDGLEGNTIYF. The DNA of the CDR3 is TGTGCCAGCAGTGAAGACGGGTTGGAGGGAAACACCATATATTTT.

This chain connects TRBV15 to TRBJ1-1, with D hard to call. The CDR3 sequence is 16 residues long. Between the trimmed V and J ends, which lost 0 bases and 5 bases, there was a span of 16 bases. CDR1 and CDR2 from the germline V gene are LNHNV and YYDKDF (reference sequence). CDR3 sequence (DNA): TGTGCCACCAGCAGAGATTGGGCGTCAGCGAAAACTGAAGCTTTCTTT. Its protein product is CATSRDWASAKTEAFF.

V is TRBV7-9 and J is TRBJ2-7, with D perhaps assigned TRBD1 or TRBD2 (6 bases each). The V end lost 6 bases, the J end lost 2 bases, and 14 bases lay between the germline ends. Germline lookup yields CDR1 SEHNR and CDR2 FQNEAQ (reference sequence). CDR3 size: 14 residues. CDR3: CASSYPRGPYEQYF. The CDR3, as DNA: TGTGCCAGCAGTTACCCACGGGGGCCCTACGAGCAGTACTTC.

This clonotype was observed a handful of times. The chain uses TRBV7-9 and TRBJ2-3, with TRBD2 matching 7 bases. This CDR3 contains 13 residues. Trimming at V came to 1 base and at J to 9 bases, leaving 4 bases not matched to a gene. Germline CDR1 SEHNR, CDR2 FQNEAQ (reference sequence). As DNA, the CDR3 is TGTGCCAGCAGCTTAGACGGGGGGAGGACGCAGTATTTT. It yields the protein CASSLDGGRTQYF.